The 20 T cell receptor beta chains below were found in one sample sequenced in a study of cytomegalovirus exposure and HLA in healthy donors. 60 Vbeta and 13 Jbeta primers were used in PCR. Sequencing was performed with immunoSEQ multiplex PCR; in TCRdb, only in-frame clones are kept and a portion is missing. The table includes 95,000 to 110,000 clones, about 9.5% detected once. Sequenced material: PBMCs. These receptors originate from a middle-aged man in good health and CMV-seropositive.

The rearrangement joins TRBV5-4 to TRBJ2-7; 8 bases map to TRBD1. The J segment lost 6 bases and the V segment lost 2 bases, leaving 13 bases of the junction unmatched. This CDR3 has 16 residues. Germline V CDR1 and CDR2: SGHNT, YYREEE (reference sequence). In DNA, the CDR3 is TGTGCCAGCAGCTTAGGCTTGGGGCAGGGGGCATCCGAGCAGTACTTC. This codes for CASSLGLGQGASEQYF.

This chain links TRBV9 with TRBJ2-3, with D possibly TRBD2 on 6 matching bases. V lost 3 bases and J lost 2, with 16 bases in between. The CDR3 has 16 residues. The germline CDR1 and CDR2 sequences are SGDLS and YYNGEE. CDR3 DNA sequence: TGTGCCAGCAGCGCGGACCGGGACTTCGACACAGATACGCAGTATTTT. Encoded protein: CASSADRDFDTDTQYF.

This chain's CDR3 is CASTPTGGPQHF. Written as DNA, the CDR3 is TGTGCCAGCACCCCCACGGGGGGGCCCCAGCATTTT. V is TRBV28 and J is TRBJ1-5; maybe TRBD1 (5 bases). Germline assignment: CDR1 MDHEN and CDR2 SYDVKM. This CDR3 has 12 amino acids. Trimming took off 7 bases at V and 9 bases at J, with 13 bases between the two ends.

J is TRBJ2-1 and V is TRBV7-2; TRBD2 matches 13 bases. CDR3 length: 18 amino acids. Germline V gene data show CDR1 as SGHTA and CDR2 as FQGNSA. The V and J ends lost 5 bases and 6 bases, in that order; junction bases with no gene match: 13. In DNA, the CDR3 is TGTGCCAGCAGCCCGTGGGCAGTACTAGCGGGAGGGTCCAATGAGCAGTTCTTC. Its translation: CASSPWAVLAGGSNEQFF.

The gene calls are TRBV4-2 and TRBJ2-7, with 11 bases aligning to TRBD2. In germline, CDR1 is LGHNA, CDR2 YNFKEQ. V shed 1 base, J shed 2 bases, and the junction held 4 bases outside the gene matches. This CDR3 region has 16 residues. The CDR3 here is CASSQGGTSGAYEQYF. As DNA, the CDR3 is TGTGCCAGCAGCCAAGGGGGGACTAGCGGAGCCTACGAGCAGTACTTC.

J is TRBJ1-4 and V is TRBV28, with D perhaps TRBD1 (5 bases). The V end lost 5 bases, the J end lost 7 bases, and 20 bases lay between the germline ends. The CDR3 contains 16 residues. Germline assignment: CDR1 MDHEN and CDR2 SYDVKM. This CDR3 reads CASSTFLGGMIEKLFF. The CDR3 DNA reads TGTGCCAGCAGTACCTTTTTGGGGGGGATGATTGAAAAACTGTTTTTT.

This clone occurred a few times. The rearrangement joins TRBV7-9 to TRBJ2-7, with 14 positions matching TRBD2. CDR1 and CDR2 (germline): SEHNR, FQNEAQ (reference sequence). This CDR3 contains 15 residues. Trimming took 9 bases from V and 4 from J; bases not matched to a gene: 8. DNA of the CDR3: TGTGCCAGTTCAGGGACTAGCGGGAGCAGGTACGAGCAGTACTTC. Its protein product is CASSGTSGSRYEQYF.

This clone turned up a few times. J is TRBJ2-7 and V is TRBV5-6, with TRBD1 matching 7 bases. The CDR3 runs to 13 residues. V shed 4 bases and J 3 bases; nucleotides not matched to a gene: 4. CDR1 is SGHDT and CDR2 is YYEEEE in the germline V gene. CDR3 in amino acids: CASSMGQIYEQYF. The CDR3, as DNA: TGTGCCAGCAGCATGGGACAGATCTACGAGCAGTACTTC.

V usage is TRBV7-9 and J usage is TRBJ2-5; 7 bases line up with TRBD2. CDR3 length: 14 residues. The junction had 6 bases not matched to a gene; V was cut back by 7 bases and J by 1 base. Germline V gene sequence: CDR1 SEHNR, CDR2 FQNEAQ (reference sequence). The CDR3 loop is CASTNPGGQETQYF. CDR3 DNA sequence: TGTGCCAGCACCAATCCGGGGGGCCAAGAGACCCAGTACTTC.

V and J are TRBV7-8 and TRBJ1-5, with 8 bases fitting TRBD1. The J segment lost 4 bases and the V segment lost 2 bases, leaving 4 bases of the junction unmatched. The CDR3 runs 15 residues. Per the germline V gene, CDR1 is SGHVS and CDR2 is FQNEAQ. This CDR3 is CASSLSRTGNQPQHF. The CDR3 nucleotides are TGTGCCAGCAGCTTATCTCGGACAGGGAATCAGCCCCAGCATTTT.

In DNA, the CDR3 is TGTGCCAGCAGTTACTCGAGACTAGCGGGGTCCTACGAGCAGTACTTC. Its protein product is CASSYSRLAGSYEQYF. The chain joins TRBV6-5 to TRBJ2-7; 11 bases map to TRBD2. The V gene end was trimmed by 0 bases and the J gene end by 1 base; junction bases not matched to a gene: 2. There are 16 residues in the CDR3. The germline CDR1 and CDR2 sequences are MNHEY and SVGAGI.

CDR3 in amino acids: CASSADSEKLFF. CDR3 DNA sequence: TGTGCCAGCAGCGCGGACTCTGAAAAACTGTTTTTT. This sequence joins TRBV7-9 and TRBJ1-4; D is ambiguous. The V end lost 5 bases, the J end lost 7 bases, and 8 bases lay between the germline ends. This CDR3 is 12 amino acids long. Germline V lookup: CDR1 SEHNR, CDR2 FQNEAQ (reference sequence).

This clone appeared a few times. The V gene is TRBV27, the J gene TRBJ1-2, with 7 positions matching TRBD1. J gave up 2 bases and V 5 bases, and 5 bases lay outside the gene matches. The CDR3 loop spans 14 amino acids. The V gene's germline CDR1 is MNHEY and CDR2 SMNVEV (reference sequence). The CDR3 protein is CASSGGQPNYGYTF. CDR3 bases: TGTGCCAGCAGTGGGGGACAGCCCAACTATGGCTACACCTTC.

The gene calls are TRBV27 and TRBJ2-5, with D tentatively TRBD1 (6 bases). The J call may be incorrect, as the DNA end agrees better with TRBJ2-7. In germline, CDR1 is MNHEY, CDR2 SMNVEV (reference sequence). The CDR3 runs 12 residues. The CDR3 protein is CASSHTGFEQYF. CDR3 in DNA: TGTGCCAGCAGTCATACAGGGTTCGAGCAGTACTTC.

This clone was detected a few times. The chain has TRBV4-2 and TRBJ1-5; 7 bases map to TRBD1. From germline, CDR1 is LGHNA and CDR2 YNFKEQ. This CDR3 has 15 amino acids. The ends lost 0 bases at V and 4 bases at J; junction bases unmatched: 3. The CDR3 DNA sequence: TGTGCCAGCAGCCAAGAGGGACAGAAAAATCAGCCCCAGCATTTT. Amino acids: CASSQEGQKNQPQHF.

This clone has more than one count but fewer than ten. The chain carries TRBV28 and TRBJ2-7; 10 bases are a match to TRBD1. The J segment lost 1 base and the V segment lost 8 bases, leaving 8 bases of the junction unmatched. The V gene's germline CDR1 is MDHEN and CDR2 SYDVKM. This CDR3 is built from 15 residues. The CDR3 sequence: CASSPGQGPSYEQYF. The CDR3 DNA is TGTGCCAGCTCTCCGGGACAGGGGCCATCCTACGAGCAGTACTTC.

The rearrangement links TRBV9 to TRBJ2-1, with D perhaps TRBD1 (5 bases). Germline V lookup: CDR1 SGDLS, CDR2 YYNGEE. Trimming shortened V by 2 bases and J by 8 bases, and 8 bases separated the two germline ends. The CDR3 spans 12 residues. The CDR3 DNA sequence: TGTGCCAGCAGCGTCGCAGGGTATGAGCAGTTCTTC. As protein: CASSVAGYEQFF.

The sample holds a few counts of this clone. The chain couples TRBV11-2 to TRBJ1-4; TRBD1 matches at 10 bases. The junction had 9 bases not matched to a gene; V was cut back by 5 bases and J by 6 bases. The CDR3 is 16 amino acids. In germline, CDR1 is SGHAT, CDR2 FQNNGV. The CDR3 DNA follows: TGTGCCAGCAGCCCCCGGGACAGGGGAAACGATGAAAAACTGTTTTTT. Residues: CASSPRDRGNDEKLFF. Drawing the rest from reference TRBV11-2 and TRBJ1-4, the complete variable domain is EAGVAQSPRYKIIEKRQSVAFWCNPISGHATLYWYQQILGQGPKLLIQFQNNGVVDDSQLPKDRFSAERLKGVDSTLKIQPAKLEDSAVYLCASSPRDRGNDEKLFFGSGTQLSVL.

This clone was observed a handful of times. This chain uses TRBV29-1 with TRBJ2-2; possible D gene TRBD1, 6 bases. This CDR3 comprises 14 residues. The V gene's germline CDR1 is SQVTM and CDR2 ANQGSEA. V was pared by 4 bases and J by 3 bases, with 12 bases between. The CDR3 region has the DNA TGCAGCGTTGGGCAGGGGATAGACACCGGGGAGCTGTTTTTT. Amino acids: CSVGQGIDTGELFF.

This clone was counted ten times or more. The limits of the CDR3 on the DNA are not certain, so only TCRdb's listed CDR3 is given. J is TRBJ1-3 and V is TRBV28; the table's D gene call, TRBD1, was not cross checked with the DNA. In germline, CDR1 is MDHEN, CDR2 SYDVKM. The CDR3 is 15 amino acids long, termini counted. This chain's CDR3 is CASSFLAGIGNTIYF.